This TCR beta chain is drawn from a study of blood T cell repertoires in COVID-19. Study summary: Samples came from the United States, Italy and Spain, spanning acute and convalescent COVID-19.

As regards this clone: The sample contains more than one DNA sequence encoding this CDR3.

This study enrolled people aged 18 to 89 from around 25 US geographic areas. CDR1 is SGHVS and CDR2 is FQNEAQ in the germline V gene. The ends were cut back, 4 bases at V and 2 bases at J, with 10 bases in the middle. This CDR3 has 14 amino acids. Clones were read by immunoSEQ multiplex PCR, and TCRdb kept only the in-frame ones, dropping some. The sample consists of 200,000 to 250,000 clones, less than 85% of them appearing once. The specimen sequenced was PBMCs or T cells enriched from blood (not recorded which). The sequence came from a man in his sixties who had recovered from COVID-19. This chain uses TRBV7-8 with TRBJ2-3; perhaps TRBD2 as D (6 bases). The CDR3 nucleotides read TGTGCCAGCAGCTCGGGACTTCACACAGATACGCAGTATTTT. Translation gives CASSSGLHTDTQYF.